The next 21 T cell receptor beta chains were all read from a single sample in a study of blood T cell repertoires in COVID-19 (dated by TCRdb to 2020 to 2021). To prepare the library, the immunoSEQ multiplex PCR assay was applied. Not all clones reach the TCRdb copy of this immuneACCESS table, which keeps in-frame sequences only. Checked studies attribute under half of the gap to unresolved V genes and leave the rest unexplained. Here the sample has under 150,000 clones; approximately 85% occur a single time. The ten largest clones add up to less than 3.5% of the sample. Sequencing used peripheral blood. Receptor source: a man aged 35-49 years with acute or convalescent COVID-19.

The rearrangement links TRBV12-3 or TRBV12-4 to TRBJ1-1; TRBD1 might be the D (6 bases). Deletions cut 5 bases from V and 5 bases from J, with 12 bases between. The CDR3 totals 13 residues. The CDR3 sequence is CASSLKGGTEAFF. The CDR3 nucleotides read TGTGCCAGCAGTCTGAAGGGGGGGACTGAAGCTTTCTTT.

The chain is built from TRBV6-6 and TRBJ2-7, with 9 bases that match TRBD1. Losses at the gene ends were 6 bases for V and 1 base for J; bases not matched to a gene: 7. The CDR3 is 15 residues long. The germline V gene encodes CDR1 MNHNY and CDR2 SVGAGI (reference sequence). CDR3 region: CASRAGTGSSYEQYF. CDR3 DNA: TGTGCCAGCAGGGCCGGGACAGGGAGTTCCTACGAGCAGTACTTC.

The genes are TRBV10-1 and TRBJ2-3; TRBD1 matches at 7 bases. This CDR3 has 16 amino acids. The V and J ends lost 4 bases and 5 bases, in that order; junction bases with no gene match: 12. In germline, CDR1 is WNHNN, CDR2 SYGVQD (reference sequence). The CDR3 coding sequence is TGCGCCAGCAGTGCCTCCCGACAGGGATTTAAAGATACGCAGTATTTT. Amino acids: CASSASRQGFKDTQYF.

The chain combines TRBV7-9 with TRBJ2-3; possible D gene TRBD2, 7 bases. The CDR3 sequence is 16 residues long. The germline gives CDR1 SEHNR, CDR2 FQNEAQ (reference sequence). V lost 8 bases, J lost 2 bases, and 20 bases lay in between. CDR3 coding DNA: TGTGCCAGCGTCCCCGGGGCGGGGGCCTTCACAGATACGCAGTATTTT. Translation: CASVPGAGAFTDTQYF.

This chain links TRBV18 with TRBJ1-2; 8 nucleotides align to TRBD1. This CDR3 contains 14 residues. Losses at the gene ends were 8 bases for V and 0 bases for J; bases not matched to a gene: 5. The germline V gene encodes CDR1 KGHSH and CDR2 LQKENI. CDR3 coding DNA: TGTGCCAGCAACCCGGGACAGGCTAACTATGGCTACACCTTC. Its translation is CASNPGQANYGYTF.

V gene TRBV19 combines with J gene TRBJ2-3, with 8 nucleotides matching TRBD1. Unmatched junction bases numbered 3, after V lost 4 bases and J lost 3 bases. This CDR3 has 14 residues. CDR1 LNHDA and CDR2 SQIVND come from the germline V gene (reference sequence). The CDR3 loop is CASSTRQGTDTQYF. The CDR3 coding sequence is TGTGCCAGTAGTACGCGACAGGGGACAGATACGCAGTATTTT.

For the CDR3, the DNA is TGTGCCAGTAGTATCGCGTTCCAGGGAATGGCCTACGAGCAGTACTTC. This sequence encodes CASSIAFQGMAYEQYF. This sequence joins TRBV19 and TRBJ2-7; D perhaps matches TRBD1 (5 bases). Trimming pared 3 bases from V and 2 bases from J, leaving 17 bases between. CDR1 LNHDA and CDR2 SQIVND come from the germline V gene (reference sequence). The CDR3 loop spans 16 amino acids.

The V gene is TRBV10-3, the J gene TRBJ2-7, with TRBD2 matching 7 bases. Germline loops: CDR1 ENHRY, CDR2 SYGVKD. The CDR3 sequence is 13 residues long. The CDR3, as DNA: TGTGTCCAGCGGGGCCCGTACCCCTACGAGCAGTACTTC. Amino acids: CVQRGPYPYEQYF.

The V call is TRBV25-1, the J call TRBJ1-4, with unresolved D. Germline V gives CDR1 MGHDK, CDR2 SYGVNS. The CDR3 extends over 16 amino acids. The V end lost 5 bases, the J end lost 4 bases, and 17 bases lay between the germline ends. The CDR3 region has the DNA TGTGCCAGCAGTCCCGGTCTGAACGTCGGTAATGAAAAACTGTTTTTT. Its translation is CASSPGLNVGNEKLFF.

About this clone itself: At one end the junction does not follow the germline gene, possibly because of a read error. The CDR3 is CASSPRTGGNTEAFF. CDR3 bases: TGTGCCAGCTCCCCACGGACAGGAGGGAACACTGAAGCTTTCTTT. V gene TRBV18 combines with J gene TRBJ1-1; 7 positions match TRBD1. The germline CDR1 and CDR2 sequences are KGHSH and LQKENI. The CDR3 has 15 amino acids.

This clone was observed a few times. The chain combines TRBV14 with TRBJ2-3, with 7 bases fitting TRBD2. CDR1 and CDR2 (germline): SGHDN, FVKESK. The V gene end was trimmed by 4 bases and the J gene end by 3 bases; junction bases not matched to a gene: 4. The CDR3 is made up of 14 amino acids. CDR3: CASSRGLVTDTQYF. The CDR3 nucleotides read TGTGCCAGCAGCCGAGGACTAGTGACAGATACGCAGTATTTT.

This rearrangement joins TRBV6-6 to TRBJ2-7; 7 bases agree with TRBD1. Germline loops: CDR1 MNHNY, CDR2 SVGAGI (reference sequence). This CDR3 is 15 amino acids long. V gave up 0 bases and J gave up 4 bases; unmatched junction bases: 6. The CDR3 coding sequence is TGTGCCAGCAGTTACTCGCAGGGGGTGTCGTACGAGCAGTACTTC. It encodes CASSYSQGVSYEQYF.

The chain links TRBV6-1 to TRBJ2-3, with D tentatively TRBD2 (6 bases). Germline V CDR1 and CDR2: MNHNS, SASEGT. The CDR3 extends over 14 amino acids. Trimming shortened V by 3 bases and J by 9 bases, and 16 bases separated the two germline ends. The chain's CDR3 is CASSDGGVLYTQYF. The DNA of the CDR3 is TGTGCCAGCAGTGACGGCGGGGTCTTATACACGCAGTATTTT.

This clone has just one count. The CDR3: CASSLQGGTEAFF. CDR3 in DNA: TGTGCCAGCAGTTTACAGGGGGGCACTGAAGCTTTCTTT. This chain links TRBV12-3 or TRBV12-4 with TRBJ1-1, with TRBD1 identical over 7 bases. After removal of 2 bases from V and 4 bases from J, the junction contained 1 base not matched to a gene. CDR3 length equals 13 residues.

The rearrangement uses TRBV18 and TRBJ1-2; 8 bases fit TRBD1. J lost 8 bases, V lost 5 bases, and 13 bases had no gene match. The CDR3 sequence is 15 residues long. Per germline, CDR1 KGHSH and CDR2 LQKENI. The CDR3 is CASSGDRPPVWGYTF. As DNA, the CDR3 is TGTGCCAGCTCAGGGGACAGGCCTCCGGTGTGGGGCTACACCTTC.

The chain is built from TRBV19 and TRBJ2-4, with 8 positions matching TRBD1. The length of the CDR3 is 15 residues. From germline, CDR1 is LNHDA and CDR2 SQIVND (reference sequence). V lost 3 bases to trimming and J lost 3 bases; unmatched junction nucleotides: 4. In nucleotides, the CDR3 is TGTGCCAGTAGTATGACAGGGGATTTCAAAAACATTCAGTACTTC. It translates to CASSMTGDFKNIQYF.

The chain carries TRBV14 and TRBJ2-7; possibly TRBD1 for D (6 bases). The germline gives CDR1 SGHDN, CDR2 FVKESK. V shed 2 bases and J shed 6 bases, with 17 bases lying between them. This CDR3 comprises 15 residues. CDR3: CASSQSNRVLREQYF. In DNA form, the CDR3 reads TGTGCCAGCAGCCAATCAAACAGGGTTCTCCGCGAGCAGTACTTC.

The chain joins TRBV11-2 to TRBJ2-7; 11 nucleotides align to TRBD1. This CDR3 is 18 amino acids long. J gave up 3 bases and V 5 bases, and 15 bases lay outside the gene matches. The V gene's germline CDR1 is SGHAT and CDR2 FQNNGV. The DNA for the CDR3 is TGTGCCAGCAGCCCAATTCGCCGGGACAGGGGGGTCCTCTACGAGCAGTACTTC. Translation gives CASSPIRRDRGVLYEQYF.

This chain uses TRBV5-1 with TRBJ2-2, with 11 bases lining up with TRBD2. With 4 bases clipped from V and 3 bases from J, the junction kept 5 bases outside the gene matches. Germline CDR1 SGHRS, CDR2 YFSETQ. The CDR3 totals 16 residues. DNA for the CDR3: TGCGCCAGCAGCCCGGGACTAGCGGTACACACCGGGGAGCTGTTTTTT. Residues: CASSPGLAVHTGELFF.

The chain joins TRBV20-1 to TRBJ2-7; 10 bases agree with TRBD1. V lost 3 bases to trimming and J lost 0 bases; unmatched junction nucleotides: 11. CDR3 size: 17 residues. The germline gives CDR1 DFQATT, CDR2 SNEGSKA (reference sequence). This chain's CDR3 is CSASRRQGATISYEQYF. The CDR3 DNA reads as TGCAGTGCTAGTCGACGACAGGGGGCTACCATCTCCTACGAGCAGTACTTC.

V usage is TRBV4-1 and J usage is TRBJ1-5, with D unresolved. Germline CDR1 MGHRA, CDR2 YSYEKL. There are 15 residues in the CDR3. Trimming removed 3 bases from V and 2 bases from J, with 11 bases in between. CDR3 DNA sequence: TGCGCCAGCAGCCACCCCATACGGGGCAATCAGCCCCAGCATTTT. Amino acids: CASSHPIRGNQPQHF.